Each of the 12 T cell receptor beta chains below was sequenced from the same sample in a study of T-cell memory formation after mild COVID-19. TCRdb called the 5' RACE reads again in MiXCR, with one record for every CDR3 protein. The sample carries tens of thousands of distinct CDR3 sequences, roughly 11% recorded once. The sample taken for sequencing was PBMCs or a T cell subset sorted from them (not recorded which). The source of these receptors is a man younger than 35 who had mild COVID-19 (a few samples of this study predate the infection). Cell type and time point are not known.

Only a few counts were recorded for this clonotype. This chain uses TRBV5-4 with TRBJ1-1; unclear D gene. The CDR3 sequence is 14 residues long. CDR1 is SGHNT and CDR2 is YYREEE in the germline V gene (reference sequence). Deletions cut 0 bases from V and 0 bases from J, with 6 bases between. In DNA, the CDR3 is TGTGCCAGCAGCTTGGGAGTGATGAACACTGAAGCTTTCTTT. Its translation: CASSLGVMNTEAFF.

V usage is TRBV5-1 and J usage is TRBJ1-1; 7 bases map to TRBD1. Trimming cost V 0 bases and J 0 bases; bases outside gene matches: 2. The CDR3 extends over 15 amino acids. Germline-derived CDR1 and CDR2 are SGHRS and YFSETQ. The CDR3: CASSLVQGMNTEAFF. In DNA form, the CDR3 reads TGCGCCAGCAGCTTGGTACAGGGGATGAACACTGAAGCTTTCTTT.

This clonotype was seen repeatedly, ten times or more. The genes are TRBV6-5 and TRBJ2-2, with D perhaps given as TRBD1 or TRBD2 (5 bases each). The CDR3 sequence is 17 residues long. The V end lost 3 bases, the J end lost 4 bases, and 18 bases lay between the germline ends. Germline CDR1 and CDR2: MNHEY and SVGAGI. This CDR3 reads CASSYSSGARSTGELFF. The CDR3 DNA is TGTGCCAGCAGTTATTCTTCCGGGGCTCGTAGCACCGGGGAGCTGTTTTTT.

This clonotype has at least ten counts. This sequence joins TRBV20-1 and TRBJ2-7; maybe TRBD2 (6 bases). The germline gives CDR1 DFQATT, CDR2 SNEGSKA (reference sequence). The length of the CDR3 is 12 residues. V dropped 6 bases and J dropped 3 bases, with 12 bases sitting between them. The DNA of the CDR3 is TGCAGTGCCGGGCGGGACGGCTACGAGCAGTACTTC. It codes for CSAGRDGYEQYF.

This clonotype was counted at least ten times. This rearrangement joins TRBV5-1 to TRBJ1-1; the D is unclear. CDR1 and CDR2 from the germline V gene are SGHRS and YFSETQ. The ends were cut back, 2 bases at V and 1 base at J, with 9 bases in the middle. The CDR3 contains 14 residues. This chain's CDR3 is CASSFADPNTEAFF. As DNA, the CDR3 is TGCGCCAGCAGCTTTGCGGACCCGAACACTGAAGCTTTCTTT. Complete variable domain (other parts from reference TRBV5-1 and TRBJ1-1): KAGVTQTPRYLIKTRGQQVTLSCSPISGHRSVSWYQQTPGQGLQFLFEYFSETQRNKGNFPGRFSGRQFSNSRSEMNVSTLELGDSALYLCASSFADPNTEAFFGQGTRLTVV.

In its sample, this clonotype was seen many times. The CDR3 here is CASSYDIVRQYEQYF. DNA for the CDR3: TGTGCCAGCAGTTACGATATTGTCAGGCAGTACGAGCAGTACTTC. This chain connects TRBV6-2 or TRBV6-3 to TRBJ2-7, with D hard to call. Trimming stripped 2 bases from V and 4 bases from J, with 15 bases between. Germline CDR1 and CDR2: MNHEY and SVGEGT. The CDR3 extends over 15 amino acids.

The V gene is TRBV18, the J gene TRBJ2-5; D might be TRBD2 (5 bases). The CDR3 loop spans 13 amino acids. Trimming stripped 3 bases from V and 7 bases from J, with 12 bases between. Germline V gives CDR1 KGHSH, CDR2 LQKENI. For the CDR3, the DNA is TGTGCCAGCTCACCGACGGCGGGCGGGACCCAGTACTTC. Amino acid sequence: CASSPTAGGTQYF.

This clonotype showed up many times. The V call is TRBV29-1, the J call TRBJ2-1, with 9 bases that match TRBD2. CDR1 is SQVTM, CDR2 ANQGSEA, per germline. The CDR3 covers 15 residues. V was pared by 4 bases and J by 7 bases, with 11 bases of the junction left unmatched. The CDR3 is CSVVRRRGGVNEQFF. The CDR3 DNA reads as TGCAGCGTTGTCCGTCGGCGGGGGGGCGTGAATGAGCAGTTCTTC.

Many counts were recorded for this clonotype. The chain has TRBV4-3 and TRBJ1-3, with D possibly matching TRBD1 (6 bases). The CDR3 totals 17 residues. V shed 0 bases and J shed 0 bases, with 12 bases lying between them. Germline CDR1 and CDR2: LGHNA and YSLEER. CDR3: CASSQDGTLSSGNTIYF. The CDR3, as DNA: TGCGCCAGCAGCCAAGACGGGACACTCAGCTCTGGAAACACCATATATTTT.

This clonotype was counted many times. J is TRBJ2-7 and V is TRBV27; either TRBD1 or TRBD2 may supply D (5 bases each). V shed 3 bases and J shed 4 bases, with 13 bases lying between them. Germline loops: CDR1 MNHEY, CDR2 SMNVEV (reference sequence). The CDR3 totals 14 residues. CDR3 in amino acids: CASSFSGTFYEQYF. CDR3 in DNA: TGTGCCAGCAGTTTTTCCGGGACGTTTTACGAGCAGTACTTC.

At least ten counts were recorded for this clonotype. V and J are TRBV7-2 and TRBJ2-5; D not resolved. V was trimmed by 1 base and J by 1 base, leaving 7 bases between them. CDR3 length: 14 amino acids. The germline V gene encodes CDR1 SGHTA and CDR2 FQGNSA. The CDR3 sequence is CASSLGLPQETQYF. The CDR3 DNA reads as TGTGCCAGCAGCTTAGGGCTCCCCCAAGAGACCCAGTACTTC.

This clonotype turned up a few times. The V gene is TRBV18, the J gene TRBJ2-7, with D possibly being TRBD1 or TRBD2 (5 bases each). Trimming removed 3 bases from V and 6 bases from J, with 21 bases in between. The CDR3 sequence is 16 residues long. Germline lookup yields CDR1 KGHSH and CDR2 LQKENI. CDR3 in DNA: TGTGCCAGCTCACCCGGGGCACAACTGGCGACTGGCGAGCAGTACTTC. The encoded protein is CASSPGAQLATGEQYF.